The entry that follows covers one T cell receptor (beta chain) sequence. What it binds is not known. Germline V gene lookup returns CDR1 SGDLS and CDR2 YYNGEE. Trimming took 3 bases from V and 0 from J, leaving 6 bases between them. This CDR3 has 13 amino acids. The data stem from a study of cytomegalovirus exposure and HLA in healthy donors. These donors were members of the approximately 120-subject validation cohort, a group separate from the roughly 670-subject first cohort. Using immunoSEQ multiplex PCR, the repertoire was profiled, and TCRdb retains in-frame clones only, with some absent. The repertoire has approximately 160,000 clones, roughly nine tenths of them found once; the top ten carry 5.7%. Study results and caveats: Later, an analysis found that TCR clusters from the first cohort tended to co-occur in the roughly 120 validation repertoires. Despite most TCR sequences being rare, some public TCRs occurred in many donors. Cytomegalovirus status was reportedly diagnosed by the classifier with high sensitivity and specificity.

The chain recombines TRBV9 with TRBJ1-1; TRBD1 might be the D (5 bases). Sequenced sample: PBMCs. The source of this sequence is a woman younger than 45 in good health and CMV-seronegative. DNA for the CDR3: TGTGCCAGCAGCGGAGGGGTGAACACTGAAGCTTTCTTT. This gives the protein CASSGGVNTEAFF.